This T cell receptor beta chain comes out of a study of OX40 agonist ivuxolimab in advanced cancers. Study in general: Males comprised about 84% of the group, whose mean age was about 61 years (range 23 to 79). Partial responses were achieved by three patients, of whom one had hepatocellular carcinoma and two had cutaneous melanoma. Study-level results: Researchers did not determine the expanded peripheral T cells' antigen specificity.

Comment on this clone: The antigen remains undetermined.

Generated by immunoSEQ multiplex PCR, the TCRdb table keeps only in-frame clones and is missing some. The sample yields roughly 44,000 clones, approximately 80% seen once. In germline, CDR1 is SGHVS, CDR2 FNYEAQ. V shed 5 bases, J shed 8 bases, and the junction held 12 bases outside the gene matches. The CDR3 covers 15 residues. Peripheral blood came from all dose cohorts at three timepoints. This TCR was recovered from an adult with an advanced solid tumor such as melanoma, head and neck, liver or kidney cancer. V gene TRBV7-6 combines with J gene TRBJ2-1; 7 nucleotides align to TRBD2. The specimen comprised CD4+ or CD8+ T cells sorted from blood, sampled in a trial of the OX40 agonist ivuxolimab. The CDR3 region is CASSKEQERGDEQFF. The CDR3 coding sequence is TGTGCCAGCAGCAAGGAACAGGAGCGGGGCGATGAGCAGTTCTTC.